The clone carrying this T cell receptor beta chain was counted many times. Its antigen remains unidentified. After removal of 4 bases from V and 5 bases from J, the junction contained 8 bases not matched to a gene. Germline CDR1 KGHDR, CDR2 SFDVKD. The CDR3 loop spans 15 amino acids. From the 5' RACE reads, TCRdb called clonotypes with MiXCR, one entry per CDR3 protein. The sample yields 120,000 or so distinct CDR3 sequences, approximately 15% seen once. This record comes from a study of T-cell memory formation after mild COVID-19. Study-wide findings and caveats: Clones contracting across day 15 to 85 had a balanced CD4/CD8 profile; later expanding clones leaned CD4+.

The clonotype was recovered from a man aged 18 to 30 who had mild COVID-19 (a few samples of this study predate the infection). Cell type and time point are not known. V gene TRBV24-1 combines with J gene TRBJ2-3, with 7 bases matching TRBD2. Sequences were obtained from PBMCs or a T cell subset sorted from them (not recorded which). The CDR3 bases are TGTGCCACCAGTGACACGCGGGGGTACGGAGATACGCAGTATTTT. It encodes CATSDTRGYGDTQYF.